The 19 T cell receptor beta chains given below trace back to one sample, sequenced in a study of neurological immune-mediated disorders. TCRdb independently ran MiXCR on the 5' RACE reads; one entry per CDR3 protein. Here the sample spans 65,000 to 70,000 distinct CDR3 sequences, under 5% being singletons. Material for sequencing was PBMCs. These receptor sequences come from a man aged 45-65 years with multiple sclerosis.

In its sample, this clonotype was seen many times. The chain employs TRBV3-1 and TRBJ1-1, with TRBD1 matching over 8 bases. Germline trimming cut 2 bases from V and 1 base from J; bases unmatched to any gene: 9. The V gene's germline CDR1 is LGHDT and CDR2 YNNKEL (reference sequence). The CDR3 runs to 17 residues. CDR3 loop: CASSQSSRGHGNTEAFF. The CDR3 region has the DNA TGTGCCAGCAGCCAATCGTCCAGGGGGCATGGGAACACTGAAGCTTTCTTT.

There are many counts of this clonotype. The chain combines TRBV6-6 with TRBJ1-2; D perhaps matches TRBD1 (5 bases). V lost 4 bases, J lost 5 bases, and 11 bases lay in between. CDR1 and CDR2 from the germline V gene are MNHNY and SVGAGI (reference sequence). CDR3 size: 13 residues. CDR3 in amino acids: CASSSPGMYGYTF. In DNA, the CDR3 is TGTGCCAGCAGTTCCCCAGGGATGTATGGCTACACCTTC.

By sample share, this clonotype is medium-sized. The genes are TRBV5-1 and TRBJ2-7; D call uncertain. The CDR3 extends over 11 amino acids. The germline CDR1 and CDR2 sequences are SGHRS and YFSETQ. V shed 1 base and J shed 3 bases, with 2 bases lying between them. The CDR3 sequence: CASSLFYEQYV. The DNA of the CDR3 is TGCGCCAGCAGCTTGTTCTACGAGCAGTACGTC.

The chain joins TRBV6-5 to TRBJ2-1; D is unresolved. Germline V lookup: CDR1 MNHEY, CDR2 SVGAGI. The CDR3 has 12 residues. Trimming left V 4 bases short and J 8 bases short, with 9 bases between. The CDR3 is CASSLFTYEQFF. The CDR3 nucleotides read TGTGCCAGCAGTTTATTTACCTATGAGCAGTTCTTC.

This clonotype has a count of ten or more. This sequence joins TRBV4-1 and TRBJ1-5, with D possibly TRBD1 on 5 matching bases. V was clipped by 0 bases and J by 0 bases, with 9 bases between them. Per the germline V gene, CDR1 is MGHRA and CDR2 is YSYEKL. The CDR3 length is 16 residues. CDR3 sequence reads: CASSQDGGDSNQPQHF. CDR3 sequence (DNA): TGCGCCAGCAGCCAAGATGGGGGGGATAGCAATCAGCCCCAGCATTTT.

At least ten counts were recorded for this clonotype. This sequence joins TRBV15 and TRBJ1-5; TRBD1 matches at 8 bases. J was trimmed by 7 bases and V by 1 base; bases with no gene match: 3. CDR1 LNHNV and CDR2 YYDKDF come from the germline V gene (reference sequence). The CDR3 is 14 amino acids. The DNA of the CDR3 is TGTGCCACCAGCAGAGCAGGGGGCTGGCAGCCCCAGCATTTT. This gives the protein CATSRAGGWQPQHF. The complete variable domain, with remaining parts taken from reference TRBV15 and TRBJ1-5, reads DAMVIQNPRYQVTQFGKPVTLSCSQTLNHNVMYWYQQKSSQAPKLLFHYYDKDFNNEADTPDNFQSRRPNTSFCFLDIRSPGLGDTAMYLCATSRAGGWQPQHFGDGTRLSIL.

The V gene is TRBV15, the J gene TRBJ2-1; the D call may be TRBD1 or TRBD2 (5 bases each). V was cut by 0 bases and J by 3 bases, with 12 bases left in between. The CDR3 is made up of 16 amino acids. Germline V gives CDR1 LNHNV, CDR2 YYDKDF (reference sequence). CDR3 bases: TGTGCCACCAGCAGAGATCCGGGACGCAGCTACAATGAGCAGTTCTTC. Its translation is CATSRDPGRSYNEQFF.

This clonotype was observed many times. CDR3 sequence (DNA): TGTGCCAGCAGCTACACCTACACTAGCGGGGGAGGAGAGACCCAGTACTTC. This encodes CASSYTYTSGGGETQYF. This chain joins TRBV5-5 and TRBJ2-5, with 11 nucleotides matching TRBD2. The germline CDR1 and CDR2 sequences are SGHKS and YYEKEE (reference sequence). CDR3 length: 17 amino acids. Losses at the gene ends were 3 bases for V and 4 bases for J; bases not matched to a gene: 11.

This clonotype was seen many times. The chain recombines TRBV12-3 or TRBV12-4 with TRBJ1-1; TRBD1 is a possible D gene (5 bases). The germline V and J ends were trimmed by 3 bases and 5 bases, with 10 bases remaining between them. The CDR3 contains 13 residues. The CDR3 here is CASSFGGGTEAFF. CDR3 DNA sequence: TGTGCCAGCAGTTTCGGGGGTGGAACTGAAGCTTTCTTT.

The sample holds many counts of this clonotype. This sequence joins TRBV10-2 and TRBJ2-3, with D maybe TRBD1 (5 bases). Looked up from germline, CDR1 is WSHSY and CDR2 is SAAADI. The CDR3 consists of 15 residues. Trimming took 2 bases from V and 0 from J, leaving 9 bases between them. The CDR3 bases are TGCGCCAGCAGTGAGAGGGGCTCTAGCACAGATACGCAGTATTTT. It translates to CASSERGSSTDTQYF.

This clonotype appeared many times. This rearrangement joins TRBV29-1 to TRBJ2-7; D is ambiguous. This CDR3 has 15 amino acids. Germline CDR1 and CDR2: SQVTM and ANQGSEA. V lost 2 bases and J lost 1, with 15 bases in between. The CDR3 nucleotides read TGCAGCGTTGAACTCTCCGGGTTCGAGTCCTACGAGCAGTACTTC. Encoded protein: CSVELSGFESYEQYF.

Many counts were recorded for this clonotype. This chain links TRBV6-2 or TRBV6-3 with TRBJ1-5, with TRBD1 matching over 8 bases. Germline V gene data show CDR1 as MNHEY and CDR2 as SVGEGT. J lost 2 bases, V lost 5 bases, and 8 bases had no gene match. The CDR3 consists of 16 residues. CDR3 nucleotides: TGTGCCAGCAGTCCGACAGGGACAGGCGGCAATCAGCCCCAGCATTTT. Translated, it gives CASSPTGTGGNQPQHF.

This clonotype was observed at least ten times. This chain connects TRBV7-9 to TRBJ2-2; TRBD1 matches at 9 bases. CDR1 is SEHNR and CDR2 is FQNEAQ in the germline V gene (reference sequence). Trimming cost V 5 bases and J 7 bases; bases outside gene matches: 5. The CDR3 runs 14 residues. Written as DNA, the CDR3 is TGTGCCAGCAGCCGAGGACAGGGGATCGGGGAGCTGTTTTTT. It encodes CASSRGQGIGELFF.

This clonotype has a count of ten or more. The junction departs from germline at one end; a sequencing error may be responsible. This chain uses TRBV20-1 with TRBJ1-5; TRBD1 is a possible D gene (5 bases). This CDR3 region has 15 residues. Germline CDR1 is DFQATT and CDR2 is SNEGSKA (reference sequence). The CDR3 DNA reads TGCAGTGCTAGAGTTCAGGGTGGAGGCAATCAGCCCCAGAATTTT. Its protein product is CSARVQGGGNQPQNF.

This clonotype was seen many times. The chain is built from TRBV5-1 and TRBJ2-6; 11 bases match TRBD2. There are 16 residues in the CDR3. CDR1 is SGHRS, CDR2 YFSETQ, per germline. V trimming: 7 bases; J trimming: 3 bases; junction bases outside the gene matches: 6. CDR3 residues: CASRRLAGNGANVLTF. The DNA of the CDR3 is TGCGCCAGCCGCCGACTAGCGGGGAATGGGGCCAACGTCCTGACTTTC.

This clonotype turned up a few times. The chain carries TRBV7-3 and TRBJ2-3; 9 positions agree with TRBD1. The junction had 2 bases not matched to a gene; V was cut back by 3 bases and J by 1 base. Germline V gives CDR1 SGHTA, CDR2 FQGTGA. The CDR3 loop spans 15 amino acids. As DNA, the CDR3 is TGTGCCAGCAGCTTGACAGGGGGAGGCACAGATACGCAGTATTTT. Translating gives CASSLTGGGTDTQYF.

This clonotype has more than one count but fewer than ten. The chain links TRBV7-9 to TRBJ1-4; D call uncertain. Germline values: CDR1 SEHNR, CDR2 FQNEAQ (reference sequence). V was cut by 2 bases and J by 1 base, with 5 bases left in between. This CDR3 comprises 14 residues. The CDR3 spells CASSLWGTNEKLFF. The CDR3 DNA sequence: TGTGCCAGCAGCTTATGGGGAACTAATGAAAAACTGTTTTTT.

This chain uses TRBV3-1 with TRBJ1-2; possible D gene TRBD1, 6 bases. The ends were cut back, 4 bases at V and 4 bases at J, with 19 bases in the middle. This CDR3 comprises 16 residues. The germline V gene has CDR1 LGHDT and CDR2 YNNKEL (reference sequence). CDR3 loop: CASSLRGETGAYGYTF. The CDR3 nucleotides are TGTGCCAGCAGCCTTCGTGGGGAAACGGGGGCCTATGGCTACACCTTC. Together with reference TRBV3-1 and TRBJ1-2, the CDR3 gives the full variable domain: DTAVSQTPKYLVTQMGNDKSIKCEQNLGHDTMYWYKQDSKKFLKIMFSYNNKELIINETVPNRFSPKSPDKAHLNLHINSLELGDSAVYFCASSLRGETGAYGYTFGSGTRLTVV.

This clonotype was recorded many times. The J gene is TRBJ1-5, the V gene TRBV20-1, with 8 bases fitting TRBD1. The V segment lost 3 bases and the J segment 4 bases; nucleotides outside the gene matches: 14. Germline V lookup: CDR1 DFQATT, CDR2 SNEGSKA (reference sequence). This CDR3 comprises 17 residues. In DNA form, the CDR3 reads TGCAGTGCTAGTTCCGGACAGGGTTTCTTTAGTAATCAGCCCCAGCATTTT. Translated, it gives CSASSGQGFFSNQPQHF.